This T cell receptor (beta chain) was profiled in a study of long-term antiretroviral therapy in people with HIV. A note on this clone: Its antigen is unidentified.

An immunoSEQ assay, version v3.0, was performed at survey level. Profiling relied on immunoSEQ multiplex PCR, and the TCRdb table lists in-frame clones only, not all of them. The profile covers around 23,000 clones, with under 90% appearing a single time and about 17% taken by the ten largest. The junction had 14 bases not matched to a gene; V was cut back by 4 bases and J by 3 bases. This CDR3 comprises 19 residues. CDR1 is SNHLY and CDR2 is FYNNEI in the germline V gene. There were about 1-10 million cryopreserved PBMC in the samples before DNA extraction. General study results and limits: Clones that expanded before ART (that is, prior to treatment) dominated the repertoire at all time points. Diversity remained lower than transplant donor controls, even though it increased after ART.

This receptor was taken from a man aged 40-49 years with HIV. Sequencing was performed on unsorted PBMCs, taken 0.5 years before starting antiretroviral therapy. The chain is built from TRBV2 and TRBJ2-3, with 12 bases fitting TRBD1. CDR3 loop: CASSGWAPRDRGPTDTQYF. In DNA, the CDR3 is TGTGCCAGCAGTGGATGGGCCCCCCGGGACAGGGGGCCAACAGATACGCAGTATTTT. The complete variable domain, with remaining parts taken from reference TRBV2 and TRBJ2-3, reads EPEVTQTPSHQVTQMGQEVILRCVPISNHLYFYWYRQILGQKVEFLVSFYNNEISEKSEIFDDQFSVERPDGSNFTLKIRSTKLEDSAMYFCASSGWAPRDRGPTDTQYFGPGTRLTVL.